This T cell receptor (beta chain) appears in the sequencing data of a study of blood T cell repertoires in COVID-19. Study background: Material from acute and convalescent COVID-19 was sourced from the United States, Italy and Spain. T cells, B-cell-depleted T cells, or PBMCs supplied cDNA or gDNA.

CDR1 ENHRY and CDR2 SYGVKD come from the germline V gene. The CDR3 consists of 16 residues. V was pared by 3 bases and J by 9 bases, with 11 bases of the junction left unmatched. Per the original data handling: Quantification of nucleated cells was approximated via reference gene primer amplification. Clones were read by immunoSEQ multiplex PCR, and TCRdb kept only the in-frame ones, dropping some. V and J calls plus clone size are reproduced from that table; the DNA served to infer D and trimming. The sample gives about 25,000 clones, roughly 84% of which show up once; less than 10% is in the top ten.

The receptor's source is a man aged 50-60 years with active COVID-19. Sequencing was carried out using peripheral blood. V and J are TRBV10-3 and TRBJ2-1; 10 bases line up with TRBD2. For the CDR3, the DNA is TGTGCCATCAGTGAAGGGGGGTTAGCGGGAGGAGGTGAGCAGTTCTTC. Its protein is CAISEGGLAGGGEQFF.